Here is one T cell receptor (beta chain) with its context. Antigen unknown. Both 60 Vbeta primers and 13 Jbeta primers went into the PCR. Only in-frame clones appear in the TCRdb table, and some are missing; sequencing was by immunoSEQ multiplex PCR. Here the sample spans 150,000 or so clones, about 74% being singletons. The sample originates from a study of cytomegalovirus exposure and HLA in healthy donors. Study-level results: Association with HLA alleles at 0.05 false discovery rate was found for about 17,000 TCR beta sequences in a later analysis. In the analysis, some V segments, TRBV6-2 and TRBV6-3 included, were excluded as indistinguishable. More clonal expansion characterized HLA-associated TCR beta chains than equally common others in a later analysis.

The CDR3 has 14 residues. Losses at the gene ends were 5 bases for V and 6 bases for J; bases not matched to a gene: 7. CDR1 is MNHEY and CDR2 is SVGAGI in the germline V gene. This rearrangement joins TRBV6-5 to TRBJ1-5; 7 bases align to TRBD1. The sample taken for sequencing was PBMCs. This clonotype originated in a man younger than 35 in good health and CMV-seropositive. CDR3 sequence reads: CASSPDRVGQPQHF. CDR3 in DNA: TGTGCCAGCAGTCCCGACAGGGTAGGTCAGCCCCAGCATTTT.